This section outlines one T cell receptor (beta chain) sequence together with its context. The protocol was immunoSEQ multiplex PCR, while the TCRdb copy is restricted to in-frame clones and leaves out a portion. The sample holds about 70,000 clones; 91% are singletons and the top ten take about 2%. The data were taken from a study of T cell changes during pregnancy in multiple sclerosis. The CDR3 is 15 amino acids. Germline V CDR1 and CDR2: MNHNS, SASEGT. The ends lost 7 bases at V and 4 bases at J; junction bases unmatched: 10. This specimen consisted of peripheral blood, obtained in the first trimester of pregnancy. The source is a female donor with multiple sclerosis, enrolled in a pregnancy study. The chain uses TRBV6-1 and TRBJ1-2, with TRBD1 matching 9 bases. CDR3 sequence reads: CASTLHLDRGYGYTF. The CDR3 DNA is TGTGCCAGCACCCTCCACTTGGACAGGGGCTATGGCTACACCTTC.